Following are 27 T cell receptor beta chains from one sample sequenced in a study of blood T cell repertoires in COVID-19. The data were produced by immunoSEQ multiplex PCR, yet TCRdb's version contains in-frame clones alone and is incomplete. Of over 75,000 clones listed, approximately 80% are singletons. The material sequenced was peripheral blood. Receptors were obtained from a man between 65 and 79 years old with acute or convalescent COVID-19.

This clone was observed once. V is TRBV28 and J is TRBJ2-3; 10 bases line up with TRBD2. The CDR3 sequence is 17 residues long. Trimming cost V 7 bases and J 5 bases; bases outside gene matches: 15. CDR1 and CDR2 from the germline V gene are MDHEN and SYDVKM. This CDR3 is CASTTGGTSGKVDTQYF. CDR3 in DNA: TGTGCCAGCACCACAGGGGGAACTAGCGGGAAGGTAGATACGCAGTATTTT.

V and J are TRBV6-2 or TRBV6-3 and TRBJ2-5, with 12 bases that match TRBD2. There are 19 residues in the CDR3. The germline V gene has CDR1 MNHEY and CDR2 SVGEGT. Trimming cost V 4 bases and J 1 base; bases outside gene matches: 13. The CDR3 here is CASSSLRPSGGATQETQYF. In nucleotides, the CDR3 is TGTGCCAGCAGTTCCCTTCGGCCTAGCGGGGGGGCTACCCAAGAGACCCAGTACTTC.

The chain is built from TRBV7-8 and TRBJ2-3; TRBD2 is a possible D gene (7 bases). There are 16 residues in the CDR3. CDR1 and CDR2 from the germline V gene are SGHVS and FQNEAQ. V gave up 2 bases and J gave up 5 bases, with 17 bases separating them. In DNA, the CDR3 is TGTGCCAGCAGCTTAAAAGGGGGGGGGCCACAAGATACGCAGTATTTT. This codes for CASSLKGGGPQDTQYF.

V usage is TRBV12-3 or TRBV12-4 and J usage is TRBJ1-2; a weak D match, TRBD1 (5 bases). V was shortened by 5 bases and J by 3 bases, with 10 bases between the two germline ends. The CDR3 extends over 13 amino acids. The CDR3 DNA reads as TGTGCCAGCAGTCCCTCGGGGGACTATGGCTACACCTTC. Protein sequence: CASSPSGDYGYTF.

The chain links TRBV15 to TRBJ1-5; D gene unclear. This CDR3 comprises 20 residues. V shed 3 bases and J shed 1 base, with 25 bases lying between them. CDR1 is LNHNV, CDR2 YYDKDF, per germline (reference sequence). The CDR3 sequence is CATSSLIEGAKARSNQPQHF. The CDR3 DNA follows: TGTGCCACCAGCAGTCTAATAGAGGGAGCAAAGGCGCGAAGCAATCAGCCCCAGCATTTT.

The chain links TRBV7-9 to TRBJ2-1, with 7 positions matching TRBD1. The CDR3 runs to 14 residues. The germline V gene has CDR1 SEHNR and CDR2 FQNEAQ (reference sequence). V lost 4 bases to trimming and J lost 4 bases; unmatched junction nucleotides: 4. In DNA, the CDR3 is TGTGCCAGCAGCTCTAGGGACAGATACAATGAGCAGTTCTTC. Protein: CASSSRDRYNEQFF. The whole variable domain, filled in from reference TRBV7-9 and TRBJ2-1, reads DTGVSQNPRHKITKRGQNVTFRCDPISEHNRLYWYRQTLGQGPEFLTYFQNEAQLEKSRLLSDRFSAERPKGSFSTLEIQRTEQGDSAMYLCASSSRDRYNEQFFGPGTRLTVL.

This clone showed up just a few times. The genes are TRBV9 and TRBJ2-2, with a possible D match to TRBD1 (7 bases). Germline assignment: CDR1 SGDLS and CDR2 YYNGEE. Trimming pared 2 bases from V and 4 bases from J, leaving 33 bases between. The CDR3 runs to 22 residues. CDR3 sequence reads: CASSVNLAPGQPFVMSTGELFF. The CDR3 DNA is TGTGCCAGCAGCGTCAACCTAGCGCCGGGACAGCCTTTCGTTATGAGCACCGGGGAGCTGTTTTTT.

The rearrangement uses TRBV6-2 or TRBV6-3 and TRBJ1-2; 7 bases line up with TRBD1. Losses at the gene ends were 2 bases for V and 8 bases for J; bases not matched to a gene: 8. This CDR3 has 14 amino acids. Germline V gives CDR1 MNHEY, CDR2 SVGEGT. The CDR3 reads CASSYPTDRDGYTF. The CDR3 coding sequence is TGTGCCAGCAGTTACCCGACCGACAGGGACGGCTACACCTTC.

The gene calls are TRBV9 and TRBJ1-3, with 7 bases aligning to TRBD1. In germline, CDR1 is SGDLS, CDR2 YYNGEE. This CDR3 has 16 amino acids. V shed 2 bases, J shed 0 bases, and the junction held 5 bases outside the gene matches. This CDR3 reads CASSVFDRDSGNTIYF. Written as DNA, the CDR3 is TGTGCCAGCAGCGTTTTCGACAGGGACTCTGGAAACACCATATATTTT.

The V call is TRBV7-2, the J call TRBJ1-3; D not resolved. V was cut by 5 bases and J by 7 bases, with 18 bases left in between. The CDR3 is 15 residues long. From germline, CDR1 is SGHTA and CDR2 FQGNSA. CDR3 in amino acids: CASSLVRSAGNTIYF. The CDR3 nucleotides are TGTGCCAGCAGCCTCGTCCGGAGTGCGGGGAACACCATATATTTT.

This clone was detected once. This sequence joins TRBV19 and TRBJ1-5; 7 nucleotides match TRBD1. Germline loops: CDR1 LNHDA, CDR2 SQIVND (reference sequence). Losses at the gene ends were 2 bases for V and 6 bases for J; bases not matched to a gene: 13. The CDR3 totals 17 residues. CDR3 amino acids: CASSIRTGQAGSQPQHF. CDR3 nucleotides: TGTGCCAGTAGTATACGCACCGGACAGGCAGGAAGTCAGCCCCAGCATTTT.

J is TRBJ2-7 and V is TRBV18; 11 nucleotides line up with TRBD1. The CDR3 is 14 amino acids. Unmatched junction bases numbered 4, after V lost 5 bases and J lost 4 bases. Germline-derived CDR1 and CDR2 are KGHSH and LQKENI. The CDR3 DNA reads as TGTGCCAGCTCATCGGACAGGGGGCAATACGAGCAGTACTTC. It encodes CASSSDRGQYEQYF. The full variable domain, with the rest looked up from reference TRBV18 and TRBJ2-7, is NAGVMQNPRHLVRRRGQEARLRCSPMKGHSHVYWYRQLPEEGLKFMVYLQKENIIDESGMPKERFSAEFPKEGPSILRIQQVVRGDSAAYFCASSSDRGQYEQYFGPGTRLTVT.

This chain links TRBV27 with TRBJ1-2; no clear D. Trimming stripped 2 bases from V and 3 bases from J, with 16 bases between. This CDR3 is 16 amino acids long. Per germline, CDR1 MNHEY and CDR2 SMNVEV (reference sequence). The CDR3 nucleotides are TGTGCCAGCAGTTTAGAGACGGATAGGCGGTACTATGGCTACACCTTC. It encodes CASSLETDRRYYGYTF.

This clone was seen a single time. This chain connects TRBV5-4 to TRBJ2-1, with 10 bases aligning to TRBD1. CDR1 and CDR2 from the germline V gene are SGHNT and YYREEE (reference sequence). The length of the CDR3 is 15 residues. Unmatched junction bases numbered 4, after V lost 4 bases and J lost 3 bases. The CDR3 loop is CASSQGQGLYNEQFF. The CDR3 DNA follows: TGTGCCAGCAGCCAGGGACAGGGGCTCTACAATGAGCAGTTCTTC.

The rearrangement uses TRBV2 and TRBJ1-4; D uncertain. In germline, CDR1 is SNHLY, CDR2 FYNNEI. The CDR3 runs 12 residues. Trimming removed 11 bases from V and 5 bases from J, with 12 bases in between. The CDR3 is CADGLTNEKLFF. Written as DNA, the CDR3 is TGTGCCGATGGCCTTACAAATGAAAAACTGTTTTTT. Looking up the rest from reference TRBV2 and TRBJ1-4 gives the full variable domain: EPEVTQTPSHQVTQMGQEVILRCVPISNHLYFYWYRQILGQKVEFLVSFYNNEISEKSEIFDDQFSVERPDGSNFTLKIRSTKLEDSAMYFCADGLTNEKLFFGSGTQLSVL.

The chain combines TRBV19 with TRBJ1-2; TRBD1 matches 8 bases. The V segment lost 5 bases and the J segment 4 bases; nucleotides outside the gene matches: 6. Germline CDR1 reads LNHDA; CDR2 reads SQIVND (reference sequence). The CDR3 consists of 14 residues. In DNA, the CDR3 is TGTGCCAGTAGTCGAATAGACAGGGGCTATGGCTACACCTTC. Amino acids: CASSRIDRGYGYTF.

The rearrangement links TRBV12-3 or TRBV12-4 to TRBJ2-7, with a possible D match to TRBD2 (6 bases). The CDR3 loop spans 13 amino acids. Trimming removed 6 bases at V and 3 bases at J, with 12 bases between. CDR3 nucleotides: TGTGCCAGCAGACGAGGAGGGGTCTACGAGCAGTACTTC. Protein sequence: CASRRGGVYEQYF.

The J gene is TRBJ2-6, the V gene TRBV15; tentative D call: TRBD1 (6 bases). Germline CDR1 and CDR2: LNHNV and YYDKDF (reference sequence). The CDR3 sequence is 15 residues long. Trimming stripped 5 bases from V and 4 bases from J, with 12 bases between. The CDR3 region is CATSGRGIGANVLTF. CDR3 in DNA: TGTGCCACCAGCGGCAGGGGAATAGGGGCCAACGTCCTGACTTTC.

The chain joins TRBV19 to TRBJ1-4; D perhaps matches TRBD1 (6 bases). The germline CDR1 and CDR2 sequences are LNHDA and SQIVND (reference sequence). Trimming took 6 bases from V and 3 from J, leaving 11 bases between them. The CDR3 runs to 14 residues. The CDR3 nucleotides are TGTGCCAGTAGGCGACAGGTCCCTAATGAAAAACTGTTTTTT. Translated: CASRRQVPNEKLFF.

For the CDR3, the DNA is TGTGCCAGCAGCTTATGGAAACATCTCGGAGACACCATATATTTT. Translated: CASSLWKHLGDTIYF. V usage is TRBV5-6 and J usage is TRBJ1-3; D is ambiguous. The CDR3 covers 15 residues. The germline gives CDR1 SGHDT, CDR2 YYEEEE. With 2 bases removed from V and 8 bases from J, the gap between germline ends came to 17 bases.

V is TRBV10-3 and J is TRBJ2-7; 11 bases fit TRBD2. This CDR3 has 17 amino acids. Germline loops: CDR1 ENHRY, CDR2 SYGVKD. After removal of 6 bases from V and 4 bases from J, the junction contained 14 bases not matched to a gene. CDR3 residues: CAIRGLHSGRVLYEQYF. CDR3 nucleotide sequence: TGTGCCATCAGGGGCCTTCATAGCGGGAGGGTCCTTTACGAGCAGTACTTC.

This clone appeared a few times. The genes are TRBV19 and TRBJ2-7; 7 bases match TRBD2. Germline CDR1 reads LNHDA; CDR2 reads SQIVND (reference sequence). The CDR3 runs to 15 residues. Trimming cost V 7 bases and J 4 bases; bases outside gene matches: 13. The CDR3 here is CASNTPGSSGYEQYF. DNA for the CDR3: TGTGCCAGTAATACGCCAGGGAGTAGCGGGTACGAGCAGTACTTC.

The CDR3 DNA sequence: TGTGCCAGCAGGAAACAGCAGATCCTTGACTATGGCTACACCTTC. Amino acid sequence: CASRKQQILDYGYTF. V is TRBV6-5 and J is TRBJ1-2, with D uncertain. The CDR3 sequence is 15 residues long. CDR1 and CDR2 (germline): MNHEY, SVGAGI. Between the trimmed V and J ends, which lost 6 bases and 3 bases, there was a span of 17 bases.

The sample holds one count of this clone. The chain is built from TRBV19 and TRBJ1-5; 8 bases align to TRBD1. V dropped 1 base and J dropped 5; count of bases not matched to a gene: 10. Germline lookup yields CDR1 LNHDA and CDR2 SQIVND (reference sequence). This CDR3 is built from 17 residues. The DNA of the CDR3 is TGTGCCAGTAGTATAGGGGCAGGGGGCCCTTTCCATCAGCCCCAGCATTTT. Translating gives CASSIGAGGPFHQPQHF.

The chain recombines TRBV5-4 with TRBJ1-6; D perhaps matches TRBD1 (5 bases). Trimming removed 4 bases from V and 7 bases from J, with 12 bases in between. CDR1 SGHNT and CDR2 YYREEE come from the germline V gene (reference sequence). This CDR3 has 14 residues. The CDR3: CASSQGRGNSPLHF. The CDR3 bases are TGTGCCAGCAGCCAAGGACGGGGGAATTCACCCCTCCACTTT.

The chain couples TRBV3-1 (or the pseudogene TRBV3-2) to TRBJ1-4, with 8 bases identical to TRBD1. CDR3 length: 15 amino acids. Per the germline V gene, CDR1 is LGHDT and CDR2 is YNNKEL (reference sequence). With 4 bases clipped from V and 5 bases from J, the junction kept 6 bases outside the gene matches. This CDR3 reads CASSPRPGGNEKLFF. The CDR3 DNA sequence: TGTGCCAGCAGCCCCAGGCCAGGGGGCAATGAAAAACTGTTTTTT.

The CDR3 spells CASSLREAQYF. CDR3 sequence (DNA): TGTGCCAGCAGCCTTCGGGAGGCCCAGTACTTC. The V call is TRBV28, the J call TRBJ2-5; 7 bases are shared with TRBD2. Per germline, CDR1 MDHEN and CDR2 SYDVKM. V dropped 6 bases and J dropped 9; count of bases not matched to a gene: 4. The CDR3 length is 11 residues.